A selection of T cell receptor beta chains follows, all from one sample in a study of patients and donors after allogeneic stem cell transplantation. In TCRdb, the RT-PCR reads were re-called with MiXCR into one record per CDR3 protein. The repertoire consists of roughly 880,000 distinct CDR3 sequences, with roughly 17% occurring once and the leading ten covering roughly 6%. Sequenced sample: blood, either unsorted or a sorted T cell fraction (not recorded which). The receptor set was obtained from a human donor who was either an allogeneic HSCT recipient or a stem cell or donor lymphocyte infusion donor (not recorded which). It is not recorded whose cells these are; they may come from a transplant donor. Each CDR3 is given with its conserved first and last residue. The D gene is left open where the match is weak. Some rows mark clone size as missing; the rest say once, few, many or name a class of expanded clone.

clone_size | j_call | v_call | d_call | cdr3_aa | cdr3_nt
many | TRBJ1-2 | TRBV12-3/TRBV12-4 | - | CASSLRPDGGYTF | TGTGCCAGCAGTTTACGGCCGGACGGTGGCTACACCTTC
- | TRBJ1-3 | TRBV7-2 | TRBD1 | CASSLVGTGSSGNTIYF | TGTGCCAGCAGCTTAGTCGGGACAGGAAGCTCTGGAAACACCATATATTTT
- | TRBJ2-5 | TRBV7-2 | - | CASSLGFRRDPRETQYF | TGTGCCAGCAGCTTAGGCTTTCGCAGGGACCCACGAGAGACCCAGTACTTC
many | TRBJ2-3 | TRBV5-1 | TRBD2 | CASSFSGRVGDTQYF | TGCGCCAGCAGCTTCTCCGGGAGGGTAGGAGATACGCAGTATTTT
- | TRBJ2-3 | TRBV7-2 | TRBD1 | CASNIPGQGFDTQYF | TGTGCCAGCAATATACCGGGACAGGGTTTCGATACGCAGTATTTT
- | TRBJ2-3 | TRBV13 | TRBD2 | CASSWTGAGGHTQYF | TGTGCCAGCAGCTGGACCGGGGCGGGGGGCCATACGCAGTATTTT
- | TRBJ1-5 | TRBV21-1 | - | CASSERAAGQPQHF | TGTGCCAGCAGCGAACGGGCGGCGGGGCAGCCCCAGCATTTT
few | TRBJ1-3 | TRBV7-2 | - | CASSLRLGTGNTIYF | TGTGCCAGCAGCTTAAGGTTAGGAACTGGAAACACCATATATTTT
- | TRBJ2-1 | TRBV20-1 | - | CSATYRARDNEQFF | TGCAGTGCTACGTACAGGGCGCGCGACAATGAGCAGTTCTTC
few | TRBJ1-5 | TRBV6-1 | - | CASTNGRNQPQHF | TGTGCCAGCACCAACGGACGGAATCAGCCCCAGCATTTT
few | TRBJ2-1 | TRBV20-1 | - | CSARVRGGDEQFF | TGCAGTGCTAGAGTAAGGGGGGGCGATGAGCAGTTCTTC
many | TRBJ1-5 | TRBV5-5 | - | CASSHDNSNQPQHF | TGTGCCAGCAGTCATGATAATAGCAATCAGCCCCAGCATTTT
few | TRBJ1-3 | TRBV11-2 | - | CASSLFGTGISGNTIYF | TGTGCCAGCAGCTTATTCGGAACTGGGATCTCTGGAAACACCATATATTTT
- | TRBJ2-3 | TRBV7-2 | TRBD2 | CASSLGGGIDTQYF | TGTGCCAGCAGCTTAGGCGGGGGAATAGATACGCAGTATTTT
many | TRBJ1-2 | TRBV12-3/TRBV12-4 | - | CASSRNSNYGYTF | TGTGCCAGCAGCAGGAATTCTAACTATGGCTACACCTTC
- | TRBJ2-4 | TRBV24-1 | - | CAGPGQGFGLAKNIQYF | TGTGCGGGCCCCGGGCAGGGGTTTGGTTTGGCCAAAAACATTCAGTACTTC
- | TRBJ2-5 | TRBV5-1 | TRBD1 | CASSWHPDRGGETQYF | TGCGCCAGCAGCTGGCACCCGGACAGGGGGGGAGAGACCCAGTACTTC
- | TRBJ2-1 | TRBV5-1 | TRBD1 | CASTRGQASYNEQFF | TGCGCCAGCACGCGTGGACAGGCCTCATACAATGAGCAGTTCTTC
- | TRBJ1-1 | TRBV10-3 | TRBD1 | CAISESRGTGLATEAFF | TGTGCCATCAGTGAGTCGAGAGGGACAGGGCTCGCCACTGAAGCTTTCTTT
many | TRBJ2-5 | TRBV12-3/TRBV12-4 | - | CASSLRGRDWVQYF | TGTGCCAGCAGTTTACGGGGACGGGATTGGGTCCAGTACTTC
few | TRBJ2-1 | TRBV6-2/TRBV6-3 | TRBD2 | CASRPLAGVWSYNEQFF | TGTGCCAGCAGACCACTAGCGGGGGTATGGTCCTACAATGAGCAGTTCTTC
- | TRBJ1-2 | TRBV29-1 | - | CSVVRGHEGYGYTF | TGCAGCGTTGTCAGGGGCCACGAAGGCTATGGCTACACCTTC
few | TRBJ1-1 | TRBV7-3 | TRBD1 | CASAGTGHTEAFF | TGTGCCAGTGCCGGGACAGGGCACACTGAAGCTTTCTTT
few | TRBJ1-2 | TRBV12-3/TRBV12-4 | - | CASSFRKYGYTF | TGTGCCAGCAGTTTTAGGAAGTATGGCTACACCTTC
- | TRBJ1-5 | TRBV20-1 | - | CSARDPTGTNSNQPQHF | TGCAGTGCTAGAGACCCTACAGGGACAAATAGCAATCAGCCCCAGCATTTT
- | TRBJ1-1 | TRBV20-1 | - | CSAKNPRETNTEAFF | TGCAGTGCCAAAAACCCCAGGGAAACGAACACTGAAGCTTTCTTT
- | TRBJ1-6 | TRBV7-2 | - | CASSSIYGVSPLHF | TGTGCCAGCAGCTCCATTTACGGAGTTTCACCCCTCCACTTT
- | TRBJ1-1 | TRBV7-9 | TRBD1 | CASVERQGENTEAFF | TGTGCCAGCGTGGAACGACAGGGGGAGAACACTGAAGCTTTCTTT
- | TRBJ2-1 | TRBV27 | TRBD2 | CASMGLLSYNEQFF | TGTGCCAGCATGGGACTACTTTCCTACAATGAGCAGTTCTTC
once | TRBJ1-6 | TRBV7-2 | - | CASSPQHSPLHF | TGTGCCAGCAGCCCACAGCATTCACCCCTCCACTTT
- | TRBJ2-7 | TRBV15 | - | CATSRVRAGPYEQYF | TGTGCCACCAGCAGAGTAAGGGCAGGGCCCTACGAGCAGTACTTC
- | TRBJ1-1 | TRBV20-1 | - | CSARPSAKAFF | TGCAGTGCTAGGCCCTCAGCGAAAGCTTTCTTT
- | TRBJ1-2 | TRBV9 | - | CASSVGVEIVYGYTF | TGTGCCAGCAGCGTAGGTGTAGAGATCGTCTATGGCTACACCTTC
few | TRBJ2-1 | TRBV24-1 | - | CATSLWGATHNEQFF | TGTGCCACCAGTTTATGGGGGGCAACCCACAATGAGCAGTTCTTC
many | TRBJ2-3 | TRBV25-1 | - | CASRHSGTDTQYF | TGTGCCAGCAGACACTCAGGGACAGATACGCAGTATTTT
many | TRBJ1-1 | TRBV20-1 | - | CSARGGDTLNTEAFF | TGCAGTGCTAGAGGAGGGGACACCCTGAACACTGAAGCTTTCTTT
- | TRBJ2-5 | TRBV2 | - | CASSEIQETQYF | TGTGCCAGCAGTGAGATCCAAGAGACCCAGTACTTC
- | TRBJ1-2 | TRBV19 | - | CASIPGKSYGYTF | TGTGCCAGTATTCCTGGGAAGAGCTATGGCTACACCTTC
- | TRBJ1-1 | TRBV6-1 | - | CASSETGKRALKAFF | TGTGCCAGCAGTGAAACGGGAAAGAGAGCACTGAAAGCTTTCTTT
- | TRBJ2-7 | TRBV9 | - | CASSASSTGGGEQYF | TGTGCCAGCAGCGCCTCTAGCACCGGAGGGGGCGAGCAGTACTTC
few | TRBJ2-7 | TRBV29-1 | - | CSVDGKGGRGYEQYF | TGCAGCGTTGACGGCAAGGGGGGTAGAGGCTACGAGCAGTACTTC
few | TRBJ2-3 | TRBV5-4 | - | CASSLRGTPSVTDTQYF | TGTGCCAGCAGCTTGAGGGGCACTCCCTCTGTCACAGATACGCAGTATTTT
- | TRBJ2-3 | TRBV14 | - | CASSLYRRTSTDTQYF | TGTGCCAGCAGCCTCTACAGGAGGACATCCACAGATACGCAGTATTTT
many | TRBJ2-7 | TRBV12-3/TRBV12-4 | - | CASSKNRAGLSQHYF | TGTGCCAGCAGTAAAAACAGGGCAGGGCTCTCTCAGCATTACTTC
- | TRBJ2-5 | TRBV7-2 | - | CASTKTPLAYQETQYF | TGTGCCAGCACCAAAACCCCCCTAGCGTACCAAGAGACCCAGTACTTC